These T cell receptor beta chains were read from a single sample in a study of metastatic and nonmetastatic thyroid tumors. TCRdb re-analyzed the PCR reads using MiXCR. Here the sample spans 20,000 to 25,000 clones, 20% to 25% being singletons. Sequencing was performed on adjacent normal tissue. The receptors stem from a female donor with papillary thyroid cancer or a benign thyroid nodule (not recorded which). Some clones in this sample may be carry-over from other donors' samples. CDR3s include the opening cysteine and the closing phenylalanine or tryptophan. A D gene is named only where the DNA matches it firmly. Only part of the rows carry a size: once, few, many, or a class if the clone is expanded.

clone size: NA
J gene: TRBJ2-7
V gene: TRBV7-9
D gene: NA
CDR3 DNA: TGTGCCAGCAGCTTCTCGGGACACAGCTCCCACGAGCAGTACTTC
CDR3 protein: CASSFSGHSSHEQYF

clone size: many
J gene: TRBJ2-1
V gene: TRBV5-1
D gene: TRBD1
CDR3 DNA: TGCGCCAGCAGAGGGACAGGGGGATGGAATGAGCAGTTCTTC
CDR3 protein: CASRGTGGWNEQFF

clone size: many
J gene: TRBJ2-7
V gene: TRBV6-1
D gene: NA
CDR3 DNA: TGTGCCAGCAGTGAGCGGGGGCGATCCTACGAGCAGTACTTC
CDR3 protein: CASSERGRSYEQYF

clone size: many
J gene: TRBJ2-5
V gene: TRBV7-6
D gene: NA
CDR3 DNA: TGTGCCAGCAGCTTAGCTGGGGCGTACCCTCGGGAGACCCAGTACTTC
CDR3 protein: CASSLAGAYPRETQYF

clone size: many
J gene: TRBJ1-1
V gene: TRBV29-1
D gene: TRBD1
CDR3 DNA: TGCAGCGTTGCTTGGACAGGGTACACTGAAGCTTTCTTT
CDR3 protein: CSVAWTGYTEAFF

clone size: few
J gene: TRBJ1-5
V gene: TRBV19
D gene: NA
CDR3 DNA: TGTGCCAGTAGTATAATTAGAGGTGATCAGCCCCAGCATTTT
CDR3 protein: CASSIIRGDQPQHF

clone size: NA
J gene: TRBJ2-7
V gene: TRBV11-3
D gene: TRBD2
CDR3 DNA: TGTGCCAGCAGCCTCGGTCCTAGCGGTTACGAGCAGTACTTC
CDR3 protein: CASSLGPSGYEQYF

clone size: many
J gene: TRBJ1-5
V gene: TRBV7-8
D gene: TRBD1
CDR3 DNA: TGTGCCAGCAGCCAAGGGACAGAAATACAGCCCCAGCATTTT
CDR3 protein: CASSQGTEIQPQHF

clone size: medium-sized
J gene: TRBJ2-2
V gene: TRBV6-1
D gene: NA
CDR3 DNA: TGTGCCAGCAGAGGCGGGGCCGCGAACACCGGGGAGCTGTTTTTT
CDR3 protein: CASRGGAANTGELFF

clone size: many
J gene: TRBJ1-1
V gene: TRBV12-3/TRBV12-4
D gene: TRBD1
CDR3 DNA: TGTGCCAGCACCCTTTATCGGGCCCCGGGACAGGTGAACACTGAAGCTTTCTTT
CDR3 protein: CASTLYRAPGQVNTEAFF

clone size: many
J gene: TRBJ1-3
V gene: TRBV7-8
D gene: NA
CDR3 DNA: TGTGCCAGCAGCCGAGACAGGTCCTCTGGAAACACCATATATTTT
CDR3 protein: CASSRDRSSGNTIYF

clone size: NA
J gene: TRBJ2-7
V gene: TRBV7-9
D gene: NA
CDR3 DNA: TGTGCCAGCAGCCCGGGACGGGGGGCGCGTGAGCAGTACTTC
CDR3 protein: CASSPGRGAREQYF

clone size: NA
J gene: TRBJ2-1
V gene: TRBV7-3
D gene: TRBD2
CDR3 DNA: TGTGCCAGCAGCCCAACGGGGAGGGCGTACAATGAGCAGTTCTTC
CDR3 protein: CASSPTGRAYNEQFF

clone size: medium-sized
J gene: TRBJ1-6
V gene: TRBV6-1
D gene: NA
CDR3 DNA: TGTGCCAGCAGGGTGGGGGACGGACCCCTCCACTTT
CDR3 protein: CASRVGDGPLHF

clone size: many
J gene: TRBJ1-3
V gene: TRBV19
D gene: TRBD1
CDR3 DNA: TGTGCCAGTAACCACAGGGGCCTAACTGGAAACACCATATATTTT
CDR3 protein: CASNHRGLTGNTIYF

clone size: NA
J gene: TRBJ1-1
V gene: TRBV30
D gene: TRBD1
CDR3 DNA: TGTGCCTGGAGCGATGGACAGGGCACTGAAGCTTTCTTT
CDR3 protein: CAWSDGQGTEAFF

clone size: many
J gene: TRBJ2-1
V gene: TRBV20-1
D gene: NA
CDR3 DNA: TGCAGTGCCCGAGGACAGTTGAGCTCCTACAATGAGCAGTTCTTC
CDR3 protein: CSARGQLSSYNEQFF

clone size: medium-sized
J gene: TRBJ2-7
V gene: TRBV5-1
D gene: TRBD2
CDR3 DNA: TGCGCCAGCAGCCATTCGCTAGCGGCCTACGAGCAGTACTTC
CDR3 protein: CASSHSLAAYEQYF

clone size: many
J gene: TRBJ2-7
V gene: TRBV7-2
D gene: TRBD1
CDR3 DNA: TGTGCCAGCAGCTTATCACAGGGGTTCCACGAGCAGTACTTC
CDR3 protein: CASSLSQGFHEQYF

clone size: NA
J gene: TRBJ2-2
V gene: TRBV11-3
D gene: NA
CDR3 DNA: TGTGCCAGCAGCTTAGATCTGTCAGGGCCCACCGGGGAGCTGTTTTTT
CDR3 protein: CASSLDLSGPTGELFF

clone size: many
J gene: TRBJ1-3
V gene: TRBV3-1
D gene: NA
CDR3 DNA: TGTGCCAGCAGCCAAGAGGTCCGCCGGAGCTCTGGAAACACCATATATTTT
CDR3 protein: CASSQEVRRSSGNTIYF

clone size: few
J gene: TRBJ1-5
V gene: TRBV2
D gene: NA
CDR3 DNA: TGTGCCAGCACCCCCGAGGGTTATAGCAATCAGCCCCAGCATTTT
CDR3 protein: CASTPEGYSNQPQHF

clone size: many
J gene: TRBJ2-1
V gene: TRBV20-1
D gene: TRBD1
CDR3 DNA: TGCAGTGCTAGACGGGGACAGGGGGCCAATGAGCAGTTCTTC
CDR3 protein: CSARRGQGANEQFF